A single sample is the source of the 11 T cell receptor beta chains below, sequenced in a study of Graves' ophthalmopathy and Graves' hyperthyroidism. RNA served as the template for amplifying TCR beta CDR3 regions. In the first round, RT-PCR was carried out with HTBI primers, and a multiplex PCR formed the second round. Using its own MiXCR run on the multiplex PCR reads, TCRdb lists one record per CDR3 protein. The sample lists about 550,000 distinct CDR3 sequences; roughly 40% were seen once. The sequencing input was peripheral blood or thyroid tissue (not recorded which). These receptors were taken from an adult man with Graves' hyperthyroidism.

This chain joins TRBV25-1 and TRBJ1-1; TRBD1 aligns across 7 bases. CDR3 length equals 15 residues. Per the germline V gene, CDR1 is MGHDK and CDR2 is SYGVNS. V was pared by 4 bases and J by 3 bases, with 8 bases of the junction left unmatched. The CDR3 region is CASSAHRGLDTEAFF. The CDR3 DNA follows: TGTGCCAGCAGTGCCCACAGGGGTTTAGACACTGAAGCTTTCTTT.

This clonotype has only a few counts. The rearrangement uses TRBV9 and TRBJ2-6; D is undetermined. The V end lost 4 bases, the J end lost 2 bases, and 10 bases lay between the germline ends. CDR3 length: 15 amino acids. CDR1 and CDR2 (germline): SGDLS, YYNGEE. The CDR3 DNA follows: TGTGCCAGCAGCCGTCGAATGGCTGGGGCCAACGTCCTGACTTTC. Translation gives CASSRRMAGANVLTF. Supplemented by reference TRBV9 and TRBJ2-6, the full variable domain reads DSGVTQTPKHLITATGQRVTLRCSPRSGDLSVYWYQQSLDQGLQFLIQYYNGEERAKGNILERFSAQQFPDLHSELNLSSLELGDSALYFCASSRRMAGANVLTFGAGSRLTVL.

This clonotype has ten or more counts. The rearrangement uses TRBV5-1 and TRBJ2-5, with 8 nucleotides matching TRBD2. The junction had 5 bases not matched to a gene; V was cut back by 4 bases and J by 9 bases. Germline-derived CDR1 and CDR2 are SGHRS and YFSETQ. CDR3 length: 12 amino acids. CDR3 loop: CASSPTSGAQYF. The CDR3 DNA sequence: TGCGCCAGCAGCCCTACTAGCGGAGCCCAGTACTTC.

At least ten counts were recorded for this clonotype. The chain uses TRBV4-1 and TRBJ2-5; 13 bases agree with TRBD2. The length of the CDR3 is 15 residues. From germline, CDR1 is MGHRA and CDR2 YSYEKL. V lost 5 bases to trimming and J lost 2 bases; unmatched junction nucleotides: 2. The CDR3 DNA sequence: TGCGCCAGCAGCTGGACTAGCGGGGGACAAGAGACCCAGTACTTC. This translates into CASSWTSGGQETQYF.

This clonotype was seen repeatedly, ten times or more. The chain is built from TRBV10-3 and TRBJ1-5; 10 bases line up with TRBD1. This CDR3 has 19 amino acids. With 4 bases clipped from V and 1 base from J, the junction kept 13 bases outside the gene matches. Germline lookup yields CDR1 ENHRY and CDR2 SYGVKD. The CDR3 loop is CAISAFGTGVFRSNQPQHF. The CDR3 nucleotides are TGTGCCATCAGTGCCTTCGGGACAGGGGTGTTCAGGAGCAATCAGCCCCAGCATTTT.

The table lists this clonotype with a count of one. The CDR3 DNA reads TGTGCCAGCAGGGGAGGTGGCTACACCTTC. Residues: CASRGGGYTF. The chain recombines TRBV2 with TRBJ1-2; D remains ambiguous. This CDR3 has 10 residues. Between the trimmed V and J ends, which lost 6 bases and 7 bases, there was a span of 6 bases. CDR1 and CDR2 (germline): SNHLY, FYNNEI.

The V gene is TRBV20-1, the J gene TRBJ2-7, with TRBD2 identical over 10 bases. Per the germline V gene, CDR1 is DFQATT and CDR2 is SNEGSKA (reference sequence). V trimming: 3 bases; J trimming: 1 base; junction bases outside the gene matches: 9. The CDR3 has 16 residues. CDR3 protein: CSASGVAGGRSYEQYF. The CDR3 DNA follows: TGCAGTGCTAGTGGGGTAGCGGGAGGAAGATCCTACGAGCAGTACTTC.

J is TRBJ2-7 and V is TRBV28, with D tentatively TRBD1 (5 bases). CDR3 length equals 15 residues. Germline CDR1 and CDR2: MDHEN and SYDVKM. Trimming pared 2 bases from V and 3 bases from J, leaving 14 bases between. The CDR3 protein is CASSLQGRRNYEQYF. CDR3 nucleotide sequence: TGTGCCAGCAGTTTACAGGGCAGAAGAAACTACGAGCAGTACTTC.

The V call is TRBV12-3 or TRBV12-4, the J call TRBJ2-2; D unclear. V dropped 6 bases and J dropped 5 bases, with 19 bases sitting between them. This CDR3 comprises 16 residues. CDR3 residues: CASSHAKGLSTGELFF. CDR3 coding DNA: TGTGCCAGCAGCCACGCGAAGGGATTGTCGACCGGGGAGCTGTTTTTT.

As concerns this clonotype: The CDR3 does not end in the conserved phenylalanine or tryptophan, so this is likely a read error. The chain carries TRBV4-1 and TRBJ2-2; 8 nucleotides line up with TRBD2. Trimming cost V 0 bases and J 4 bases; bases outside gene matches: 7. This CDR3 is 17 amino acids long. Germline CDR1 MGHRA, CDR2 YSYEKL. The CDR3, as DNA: TGCGCCAGCAGCCAAGATCTCGCTAGCGGGCCCACCGGGGAGCTGTTTCTT. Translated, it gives CASSQDLASGPTGELFL.

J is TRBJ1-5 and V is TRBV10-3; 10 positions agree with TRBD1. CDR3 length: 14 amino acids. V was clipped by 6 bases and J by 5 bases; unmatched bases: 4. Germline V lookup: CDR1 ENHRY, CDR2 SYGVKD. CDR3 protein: CAIRRGQGYQPQHF. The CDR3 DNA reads TGTGCCATCAGAAGGGGACAGGGGTATCAGCCCCAGCATTTT.